This TCR beta chain appears in the sequencing data of a study of glioma-infiltrating T cells. Study results and limitations: Tissue-blood divergence was below expectation in non-neoplastic patients, above in gliomas. Only very few CDR3 sequences appeared in both tissue and blood.

Only a few counts were recorded for this clonotype. Its specificity is not known. The V end was cut by 0 bases, the J end by 6 bases, with 12 bases between. The CDR3 contains 14 residues. The V gene's germline CDR1 is MNHNS and CDR2 SASEGT. Amplification of TCR alpha and beta CDR3 regions from RNA used iRepertoire nested multiplex PCR. Input was 100-400 ng of tissue mRNA or PBMC total RNA. TCRdb ran MiXCR on the multiplex PCR reads and lists one entry per CDR3 protein. Among 100,000 to 150,000 distinct CDR3 sequences listed, about 25% were seen once. Material for sequencing was glioma tissue, nonneoplastic brain tissue, or PBMCs (not recorded which). The V call is TRBV6-1, the J call TRBJ2-7, with D perhaps being TRBD1 or TRBD2 (6 bases each). The TCR comes from a human donor with low-grade glioma or glioblastoma, undergoing nonglioma brain surgery, or in good health (not recorded which). The CDR3 DNA sequence: TGTGCCAGCAGTGAAGCTGGCCGGGGGCCCGAGCAGTACGTC. Amino acid sequence: CASSEAGRGPEQYV.